This T cell receptor (beta chain) is drawn from a study of post-analysis software for immune sequencing data. Study-level findings and limits: Comparison of patients with controls showed a handful of TRBV segments more frequent in patients, TRBV5-6, TRBV5-1 and TRBV20-1 among them. Under the F measure, samples that were prepared in one batch clustered strongly together.

Researchers reported that TCR beta cDNA libraries carried unique molecular identifiers. Once roughly 0.85 to 11 million T cells were used, about half a million cDNA molecules resulted. TCRdb fed the PCR reads into MiXCR, producing one record per CDR3 protein. The sample shows about 770,000 distinct CDR3 sequences, 35% to 55% of them seen only once. This clonotype was recorded once. The antigen remains unidentified. This CDR3 contains 13 residues. V was clipped by 6 bases and J by 5 bases, with 14 bases between them. Germline V CDR1 and CDR2: SGHRS, YFSETQ. This receptor was identified in a girl aged 5 to 17 with multiple sclerosis. Sequencing was done on a sample of blood. The chain recombines TRBV5-1 with TRBJ1-1, with a possible D match to TRBD1 (5 bases). CDR3 amino acids: CASTTAAGTEAFF. The CDR3 coding sequence is TGCGCCAGCACGACAGCGGCGGGGACTGAAGCTTTCTTT. Filled out from reference TRBV5-1 and TRBJ1-1, the complete variable domain reads KAGVTQTPRYLIKTRGQQVTLSCSPISGHRSVSWYQQTPGQGLQFLFEYFSETQRNKGNFPGRFSGRQFSNSRSEMNVSTLELGDSALYLCASTTAAGTEAFFGQGTRLTVV.